The 30 T cell receptor beta chains reported below all come from one sample, sequenced in a study of OX40 agonist ivuxolimab in advanced cancers. Some clones are missing from TCRdb's copy, which holds only in-frame ones; the method was immunoSEQ multiplex PCR. The sample lists tens of thousands of clones; approximately 90% were seen once. The sequenced sample was CD4+ or CD8+ T cells sorted from blood, obtained in a trial of the OX40 agonist ivuxolimab. The receptors were sampled from an adult with an advanced solid tumor such as melanoma, head and neck, liver or kidney cancer.

The rearrangement uses TRBV19 and TRBJ2-1; 10 bases map to TRBD2. The CDR3 is 19 amino acids. The germline V gene has CDR1 LNHDA and CDR2 SQIVND (reference sequence). Trimming cost V 1 base and J 3 bases; bases outside gene matches: 12. The CDR3 region is CASSIVRRPSGRVYNEQFF. CDR3 in DNA: TGTGCCAGTAGTATAGTAAGGCGTCCTAGCGGGAGAGTCTACAATGAGCAGTTCTTC.

The J gene is TRBJ2-3, the V gene TRBV10-1; TRBD2 matches at 10 bases. V dropped 3 bases and J dropped 3; count of bases not matched to a gene: 6. The CDR3 sequence is 16 residues long. Per germline, CDR1 WNHNN and CDR2 SYGVQD (reference sequence). The DNA of the CDR3 is TGCGCCAGCAGTGACTCTAGCGGGAGTAGGACAGATACGCAGTATTTT. The encoded protein is CASSDSSGSRTDTQYF.

This chain links TRBV10-3 with TRBJ1-3; D gene ambiguous. V gave up 0 bases and J gave up 0 bases, with 12 bases separating them. This CDR3 is 17 amino acids long. Germline-derived CDR1 and CDR2 are ENHRY and SYGVKD. In nucleotides, the CDR3 is TGTGCCATCAGTGAGTCGAATCCGGGGAGCTCTGGAAACACCATATATTTT. It is translated as CAISESNPGSSGNTIYF.

This rearrangement joins TRBV19 to TRBJ2-1, with 13 bases matching TRBD2. J lost 7 bases, V lost 8 bases, and 8 bases had no gene match. Per the germline V gene, CDR1 is LNHDA and CDR2 is SQIVND (reference sequence). The CDR3 loop spans 15 amino acids. CDR3 sequence (DNA): TGTGCCAGTTCTACCGGGACTAGCGGGGTTAATGAGCAGTTCTTC. This codes for CASSTGTSGVNEQFF. The variable domain in full, completed from reference TRBV19 and TRBJ2-1, reads DGGITQSPKYLFRKEGQNVTLSCEQNLNHDAMYWYRQDPGQGLRLIYYSQIVNDFQKGDIAEGYSVSREKKESFPLTVTSAQKNPTAFYLCASSTGTSGVNEQFFGPGTRLTVL.

The J gene is TRBJ1-2, the V gene TRBV18, with D hard to call. CDR3 length equals 14 residues. CDR1 and CDR2 from the germline V gene are KGHSH and LQKENI. V shed 4 bases and J shed 3 bases, with 12 bases lying between them. CDR3 amino acids: CASSRSSMDYGYTF. The CDR3, as DNA: TGTGCCAGCTCACGGTCTTCCATGGACTATGGCTACACCTTC.

The chain combines TRBV7-8 with TRBJ2-7, with 10 bases identical to TRBD2. CDR3 length: 15 amino acids. Germline-derived CDR1 and CDR2 are SGHVS and FQNEAQ. The V segment lost 1 base and the J segment 7 bases; nucleotides outside the gene matches: 7. The CDR3 DNA reads TGTGCCAGCAGCTTAGGGCTAGCGGGAGCGGGGGAGCAGTACTTC. Residues: CASSLGLAGAGEQYF.

Comments on this clone: An end of the junction differs from the germline gene, which may be a read error. The CDR3 nucleotides read TGCGCCAGCAGCTTGGGACACAGTGTCGTCTTC. Encoded protein: CASSLGHSVVF. J is TRBJ2-4 and V is TRBV5-1; D is unclear. This CDR3 contains 11 residues. Germline V lookup: CDR1 SGHRS, CDR2 YFSETQ. Filled out from reference TRBV5-1 and TRBJ2-4, the complete variable domain reads KAGVTQTPRYLIKTRGQQVTLSCSPISGHRSVSWYQQTPGQGLQFLFEYFSETQRNKGNFPGRFSGRQFSNSRSEMNVSTLELGDSALYLCASSLGHSVVFGAGTRLSVL.

The CDR3 loop is CASSNGQGFEQYF. The CDR3 DNA reads as TGTGCCAGCAGTAACGGACAGGGCTTCGAGCAGTACTTC. The V gene is TRBV2, the J gene TRBJ2-7; TRBD1 matches at 8 bases. V shed 5 bases and J 6 bases; nucleotides not matched to a gene: 6. CDR1 SNHLY and CDR2 FYNNEI come from the germline V gene. The CDR3 is 13 residues long.

The gene calls are TRBV27 and TRBJ2-1; TRBD2 matches at 7 bases. CDR1 is MNHEY and CDR2 is SMNVEV in the germline V gene (reference sequence). V lost 2 bases to trimming and J lost 5 bases; unmatched junction nucleotides: 15. There are 18 residues in the CDR3. The CDR3: CASSLRVLPSGNNNEQFF. As DNA, the CDR3 is TGTGCCAGCAGTTTACGGGTCCTCCCTAGCGGTAATAACAATGAGCAGTTCTTC.

The rearrangement links TRBV7-8 to TRBJ1-1, with D tentatively TRBD1 (5 bases). Deletions cut 1 base from V and 1 base from J, with 7 bases between. The length of the CDR3 is 14 residues. Germline V lookup: CDR1 SGHVS, CDR2 FQNEAQ. This CDR3 is CASSLGGGNTEAFF. The CDR3 nucleotides read TGTGCCAGCAGCTTAGGGGGGGGGAACACTGAAGCTTTCTTT.

The chain links TRBV7-2 to TRBJ2-3, with D hard to call. CDR3 length: 14 amino acids. Germline CDR1 is SGHTA and CDR2 is FQGNSA. Trimming stripped 4 bases from V and 0 bases from J, with 8 bases between. CDR3 amino acids: CASSSGSSTDTQYF. The CDR3 nucleotides read TGTGCCAGCAGCTCCGGATCGAGCACAGATACGCAGTATTTT.

The chain links TRBV7-9 to TRBJ1-4; perhaps TRBD1 as D (5 bases). CDR3 length: 15 residues. Germline V gene sequence: CDR1 SEHNR, CDR2 FQNEAQ (reference sequence). The V end was cut by 2 bases, the J end by 3 bases, with 10 bases between. CDR3 in amino acids: CASSLMGGANEKLFF. CDR3 nucleotide sequence: TGTGCCAGCAGCTTAATGGGGGGAGCTAATGAAAAACTGTTTTTT. Complete variable domain (other parts from reference TRBV7-9 and TRBJ1-4): DTGVSQNPRHKITKRGQNVTFRCDPISEHNRLYWYRQTLGQGPEFLTYFQNEAQLEKSRLLSDRFSAERPKGSFSTLEIQRTEQGDSAMYLCASSLMGGANEKLFFGSGTQLSVL.

The chain joins TRBV6-1 to TRBJ2-7; D gene ambiguous. The CDR3 spans 14 residues. V lost 1 base and J 0 bases, leaving 7 bases between the germline ends. The germline gives CDR1 MNHNS, CDR2 SASEGT. The CDR3 reads CASSEDRHSYEQYF. CDR3 nucleotides: TGTGCCAGCAGTGAAGACAGACACTCCTACGAGCAGTACTTC.

This sequence joins TRBV5-8 and TRBJ2-7; 8 bases match TRBD1. V lost 0 bases, J lost 2 bases, and 4 bases stayed unmatched. Germline CDR1 is SGHTS and CDR2 is YDEGEE. The CDR3 totals 15 residues. Here the CDR3 DNA reads TGTGCCAGCAGCTTGGTCCCGGGACAGGCCTACGAGCAGTACTTC. This sequence encodes CASSLVPGQAYEQYF.

In DNA, the CDR3 is TGTGCCAGCAGCCAAACTAGCGGGAGCTTGGGAGAGACCCAGTACTTC. The encoded protein is CASSQTSGSLGETQYF. The chain recombines TRBV11-2 with TRBJ2-5; TRBD2 matches 11 bases. The germline CDR1 and CDR2 sequences are SGHAT and FQNNGV. V lost 5 bases and J lost 4; bases outside the gene matches: 9. The CDR3 covers 16 residues.

This clone has a single count. This chain links TRBV7-8 with TRBJ1-3; the D gene is possibly TRBD1 (5 bases). CDR1 and CDR2 from the germline V gene are SGHVS and FQNEAQ. Trimming took 3 bases from V and 0 from J, leaving 15 bases between them. The CDR3 length is 17 residues. The CDR3 reads CASSFTSVGDSGNTIYF. CDR3 in DNA: TGTGCCAGCAGCTTCACATCGGTGGGGGACTCTGGAAACACCATATATTTT. The variable domain in full, with the rest retrieved from reference TRBV7-8 and TRBJ1-3, is GAGVSQSPRYKVAKRGQDVALRCDPISGHVSLFWYQQALGQGPEFLTYFQNEAQLDKSGLPSDRFFAERPEGSVSTLKIQRTQQEDSAVYLCASSFTSVGDSGNTIYFGEGSWLTVV.

V and J are TRBV5-1 and TRBJ2-7, with TRBD1 matching 10 bases. The ends lost 4 bases at V and 4 bases at J; junction bases unmatched: 11. Germline CDR1 is SGHRS and CDR2 is YFSETQ. The CDR3 consists of 16 residues. The CDR3 spells CASSLQPTGGAYEQYF. CDR3 sequence (DNA): TGCGCCAGCAGCCTACAACCGACAGGGGGCGCGTACGAGCAGTACTTC.

The rearrangement uses TRBV9 and TRBJ2-3; 7 bases match TRBD2. CDR1 and CDR2 from the germline V gene are SGDLS and YYNGEE. This CDR3 region has 15 residues. V lost 4 bases, J lost 6 bases, and 11 bases stayed unmatched. The CDR3 protein is CASSPPAGVWDTQYF. DNA for the CDR3: TGTGCCAGCAGCCCCCCGGCGGGAGTCTGGGATACGCAGTATTTT.

The V gene is TRBV5-1, the J gene TRBJ2-7, with 7 bases fitting TRBD1. The CDR3 covers 15 residues. Germline V gene sequence: CDR1 SGHRS, CDR2 YFSETQ. The ends lost 3 bases at V and 3 bases at J; junction bases unmatched: 9. CDR3 region: CASSSPFRGNYEQYF. Written as DNA, the CDR3 is TGCGCCAGCAGCTCCCCCTTCAGGGGGAACTACGAGCAGTACTTC. Based on the CDR3 plus reference TRBV5-1 and TRBJ2-7, the full variable domain is KAGVTQTPRYLIKTRGQQVTLSCSPISGHRSVSWYQQTPGQGLQFLFEYFSETQRNKGNFPGRFSGRQFSNSRSEMNVSTLELGDSALYLCASSSPFRGNYEQYFGPGTRLTVT.

This rearrangement joins TRBV6-6 to TRBJ2-2; 7 bases are shared with TRBD1. Germline V gene data show CDR1 as MNHNY and CDR2 as SVGAGI (reference sequence). CDR3 size: 14 residues. With V trimmed by 5 bases and J by 4 bases, 4 bases remained unmatched. CDR3 nucleotides: TGTGCCAGCAGTAGACAGGGCCGCACCGGGGAGCTGTTTTTT. Its protein product is CASSRQGRTGELFF.

This chain connects TRBV6-5 to TRBJ1-1, with no clear D. The CDR3 consists of 16 residues. Looked up from germline, CDR1 is MNHEY and CDR2 is SVGAGI. V was shortened by 0 bases and J by 1 base, with 12 bases between the two germline ends. The CDR3 here is CASSYSIVGSNTEAFF. The CDR3 DNA follows: TGTGCCAGCAGTTACTCGATAGTGGGTTCGAACACTGAAGCTTTCTTT.

The gene calls are TRBV7-2 and TRBJ2-3; TRBD2 aligns across 10 bases. The junction had 2 bases not matched to a gene; V was cut back by 5 bases and J by 0 bases. This CDR3 has 15 amino acids. Germline V lookup: CDR1 SGHTA, CDR2 FQGNSA. CDR3 sequence (DNA): TGTGCCAGCAGCGTTAGCGGGAGGAGCACAGATACGCAGTATTTT. Encoded protein: CASSVSGRSTDTQYF. The complete variable domain, with remaining parts taken from reference TRBV7-2 and TRBJ2-3, reads GAGVSQSPSNKVTEKGKDVELRCDPISGHTALYWYRQSLGQGLEFLIYFQGNSAPDKSGLPSDRFSAERTGGSVSTLTIQRTQQEDSAVYLCASSVSGRSTDTQYFGPGTRLTVL.

The V call is TRBV5-6, the J call TRBJ2-7; 8 bases agree with TRBD1. This CDR3 contains 14 residues. V dropped 2 bases and J dropped 4; count of bases not matched to a gene: 5. CDR1 and CDR2 (germline): SGHDT, YYEEEE. CDR3 nucleotide sequence: TGTGCCAGCAGCTTTTATCGGGACAGGTACGAGCAGTACTTC. Translation gives CASSFYRDRYEQYF.

This clone was seen just once. V is TRBV5-1 and J is TRBJ2-3; 9 bases align to TRBD2. This CDR3 has 15 residues. The V segment lost 5 bases and the J segment 2 bases; nucleotides outside the gene matches: 6. CDR1 and CDR2 (germline): SGHRS, YFSETQ. CDR3 bases: TGCGCCAGCAGATTTGCTAGCGGGGTCACAGATACGCAGTATTTT. This codes for CASRFASGVTDTQYF. Using reference TRBV5-1 and TRBJ2-3 for the parts outside the CDR3, the full variable domain is KAGVTQTPRYLIKTRGQQVTLSCSPISGHRSVSWYQQTPGQGLQFLFEYFSETQRNKGNFPGRFSGRQFSNSRSEMNVSTLELGDSALYLCASRFASGVTDTQYFGPGTRLTVL.

The chain employs TRBV6-5 and TRBJ2-7; D remains unclear. Trimming cost V 2 bases and J 4 bases, with 15 bases left between them. The CDR3 is 15 amino acids. CDR1 MNHEY and CDR2 SVGAGI come from the germline V gene. DNA of the CDR3: TGTGCCAGCAGTTACACGGCCCAGGTTGGTTACGAGCAGTACTTC. The encoded protein is CASSYTAQVGYEQYF.

This chain links TRBV9 with TRBJ2-4; 13 nucleotides match TRBD2. V was pared by 2 bases and J by 0 bases, with 5 bases of the junction left unmatched. Germline V gene lookup returns CDR1 SGDLS and CDR2 YYNGEE. The CDR3 is 18 residues long. The CDR3 loop is CASSVGLAGAIAKNIQYF. The CDR3 DNA is TGTGCCAGCAGCGTCGGACTAGCGGGGGCTATAGCCAAAAACATTCAGTACTTC. Drawing the rest from reference TRBV9 and TRBJ2-4, the complete variable domain is DSGVTQTPKHLITATGQRVTLRCSPRSGDLSVYWYQQSLDQGLQFLIQYYNGEERAKGNILERFSAQQFPDLHSELNLSSLELGDSALYFCASSVGLAGAIAKNIQYFGAGTRLSVL.

The chain employs TRBV2 and TRBJ2-3; 7 bases align to TRBD1. From germline, CDR1 is SNHLY and CDR2 FYNNEI. V shed 6 bases and J 4 bases; nucleotides not matched to a gene: 7. The CDR3 is made up of 14 amino acids. This chain's CDR3 is CASRTGFGADTQYF. CDR3 DNA: TGTGCCAGCAGGACAGGGTTTGGTGCAGATACGCAGTATTTT.

The genes are TRBV6-6 and TRBJ2-4, with 7 bases lining up with TRBD2. Germline trimming cut 6 bases from V and 3 bases from J; bases unmatched to any gene: 8. The CDR3 has 15 residues. Germline CDR1 MNHNY, CDR2 SVGAGI (reference sequence). CDR3 coding DNA: TGTGCCAGCAGCCTGGGGGGGAGTAGCAAAAACATTCAGTACTTC. As protein: CASSLGGSSKNIQYF.

The CDR3 is CASSEFGELFF. Written as DNA, the CDR3 is TGTGCCAGCAGTGAGTTCGGGGAGCTGTTTTTT. This chain links TRBV2 with TRBJ2-2, with D unclear. This CDR3 spans 11 amino acids. Germline CDR1 reads SNHLY; CDR2 reads FYNNEI. Trimming removed 3 bases from V and 7 bases from J, with 3 bases in between.

The V gene is TRBV5-4, the J gene TRBJ1-6; D remains ambiguous. The V gene lost 3 bases and the J gene lost 8 bases, with 12 bases spanning the gap. Germline CDR1 is SGHNT and CDR2 is YYREEE (reference sequence). The CDR3 has 14 residues. The CDR3 DNA sequence: TGTGCCAGCAGCTCACCAGAGGCGGATTCACCCCTCCACTTT. Translating it yields CASSSPEADSPLHF.